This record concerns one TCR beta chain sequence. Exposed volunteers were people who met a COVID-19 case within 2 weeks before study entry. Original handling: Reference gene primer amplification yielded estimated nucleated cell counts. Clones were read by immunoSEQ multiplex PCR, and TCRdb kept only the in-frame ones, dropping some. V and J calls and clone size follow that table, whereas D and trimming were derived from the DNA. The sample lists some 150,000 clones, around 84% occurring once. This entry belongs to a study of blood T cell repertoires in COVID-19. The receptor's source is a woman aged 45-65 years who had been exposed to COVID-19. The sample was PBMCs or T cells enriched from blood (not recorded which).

CDR3 sequence reads: CASSEGLAGGRYNEQFF. As DNA, the CDR3 is TGTGCCAGCAGCGAGGGACTAGCGGGAGGGAGGTACAATGAGCAGTTCTTC. The chain recombines TRBV13 with TRBJ2-1, with 16 bases fitting TRBD2. CDR1 PRHDT and CDR2 FYEKMQ come from the germline V gene (reference sequence). V trimming: 5 bases; J trimming: 4 bases; junction bases outside the gene matches: 5. This CDR3 contains 17 residues.